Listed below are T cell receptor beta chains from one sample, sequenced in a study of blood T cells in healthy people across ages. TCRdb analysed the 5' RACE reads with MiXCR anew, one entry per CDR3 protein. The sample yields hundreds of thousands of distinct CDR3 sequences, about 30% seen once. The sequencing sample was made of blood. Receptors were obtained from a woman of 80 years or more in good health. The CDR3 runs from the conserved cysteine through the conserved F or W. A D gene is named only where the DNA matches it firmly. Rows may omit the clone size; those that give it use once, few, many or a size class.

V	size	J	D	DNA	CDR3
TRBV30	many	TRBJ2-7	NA	TGTGCCTGGAGTGTGGGCCCCGTCGAGCAGTACTTC	CAWSVGPVEQYF
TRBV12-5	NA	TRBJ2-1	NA	TGTGCTAGTGGTTTCGCAGCTGAGCAGTTCTTC	CASGFAAEQFF
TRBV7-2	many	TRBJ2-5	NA	TGTGCCAGCAGCTCCTCTATCAGGGTCCAAGAGACCCAGTACTTC	CASSSSIRVQETQYF
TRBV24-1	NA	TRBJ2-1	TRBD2	TGTGCCACCAGTGATCCCGCGGGCGGGACTAGCGGCCATGAGCAGTTCTTC	CATSDPAGGTSGHEQFF
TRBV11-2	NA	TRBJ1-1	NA	TGTGCCAGCAGCACAAGGGTCGGAGTGTCCACTGAAGCTTTCTTT	CASSTRVGVSTEAFF
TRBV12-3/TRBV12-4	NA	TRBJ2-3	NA	TGTGCCAGCAGTTTACAGACCACAGATACGCAATATTTT	CASSLQTTDTQYF
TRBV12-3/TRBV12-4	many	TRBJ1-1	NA	TGTGCCAGCACGTATCAGGGTAGGTTGACGCGAGCTTTCTTT	CASTYQGRLTRAFF
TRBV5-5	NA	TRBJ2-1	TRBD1	TGTGCCAGCAGCTTCACAGGGGCAGCCTGCAATGAGCAGTTCTTC	CASSFTGAACNEQFF
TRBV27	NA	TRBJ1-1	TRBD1	TGTGCCAGCAGTTTGATGTCACAGGGGGACACTGAAGCTTTCTTT	CASSLMSQGDTEAFF
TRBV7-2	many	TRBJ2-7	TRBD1	TGTGCCAGCAGCTTACAGGGGGAGATTTCCTACGAGCAGTACTTC	CASSLQGEISYEQYF
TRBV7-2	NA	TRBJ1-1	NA	TGTGCCAGCAGCCTTACCCCAGTGAAGACTGAAGCTTTCTTT	CASSLTPVKTEAFF
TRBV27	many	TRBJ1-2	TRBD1	TGTGCCAGCAGTGGACAGGGATTTAACTATGGCTACACCTTC	CASSGQGFNYGYTF
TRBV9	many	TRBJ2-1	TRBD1	TGTGCCAGCAGCGTAGCAGGGACAGACTACAATGAGCAGTTCTTC	CASSVAGTDYNEQFF
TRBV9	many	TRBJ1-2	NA	TGTGCCAGCAGCGTCCCCCGGACAGCTAACTATGGCTACACCTTC	CASSVPRTANYGYTF
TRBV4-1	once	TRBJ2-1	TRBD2	TGCGCCAGCAGCCAGGATTCCACGCCCGGACTAGCGGGGGGAACCTCCTACAATGGGCAGTTCTTC	CASSQDSTPGLAGGTSYNGQFF
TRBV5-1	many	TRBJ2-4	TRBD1	TGCGCCAGCAGCCGTACAGGGGACGCCAAAAACATTCAGTACTTC	CASSRTGDAKNIQYF
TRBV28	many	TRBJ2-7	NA	TGTGCCAGCTCCATGGTATCCGAGCAGTACTTC	CASSMVSEQYF
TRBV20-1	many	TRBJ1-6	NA	TGCAGTGCTAATCGGGGTAAACCCAACTCACCCCTCCACTTT	CSANRGKPNSPLHF
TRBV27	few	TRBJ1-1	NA	TGTGCCAGCAGTCCCGGACTGGTGAACACTGAAGCTTTCTTT	CASSPGLVNTEAFF
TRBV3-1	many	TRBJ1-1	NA	TGTGCCAGCAGCCACTCCGGGACATACAACGAAGCTTTCTTT	CASSHSGTYNEAFF
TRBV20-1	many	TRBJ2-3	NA	TGCAGTGCTAGTAAGGTGGGGGTCGTGACAGATACGCAGTATTTT	CSASKVGVVTDTQYF
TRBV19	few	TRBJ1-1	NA	TGTGCCAGTAGGTGGGGCAGCATGAACACTGAAGCTTTCTTT	CASRWGSMNTEAFF
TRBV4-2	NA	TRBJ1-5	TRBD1	TGTGCCAGCAGCCAGGAAGGGACAGGGCGGGATCAGCCCCAGCATTTT	CASSQEGTGRDQPQHF
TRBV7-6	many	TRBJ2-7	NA	TGTGCCAGCAGCTTAGTAGCCGAGACCTACGAGCAGTACTTC	CASSLVAETYEQYF
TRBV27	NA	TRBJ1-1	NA	TGTGCCAGCAGTCCTCAGAGGTTAAGGATGAACACTGAAGCTTTCTTT	CASSPQRLRMNTEAFF
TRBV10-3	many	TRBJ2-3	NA	TGTGCCATCAGTAGGGCCGATACGCAGTATTTT	CAISRADTQYF
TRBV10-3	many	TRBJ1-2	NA	TGTGCCATCAGTGAGTCGGAATACTATGGCTACACCTTC	CAISESEYYGYTF
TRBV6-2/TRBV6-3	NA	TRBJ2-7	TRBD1	TGTGCCGGCAGTTTGACGACAGGGGGCGAGCAGTACTTC	CAGSLTTGGEQYF
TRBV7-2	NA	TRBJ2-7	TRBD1	TGTGCCAGCAGCCTGCAGGGACAGGGACGCGAGCAGTACTTC	CASSLQGQGREQYF
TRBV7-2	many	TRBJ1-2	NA	TGTGCCAGCAGCTTAAGGGTGGGGAATGGCTATGGCTACACCTTC	CASSLRVGNGYGYTF
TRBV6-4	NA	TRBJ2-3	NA	TGTGCCAGCAGTGCGGGTAGCACAGATACGCAGTATTTT	CASSAGSTDTQYF
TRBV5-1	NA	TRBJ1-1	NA	TGCGCCAGCAGCTTGGAGATGCCGAGGCTGGGCAGAAACACTGAAGCTTTCTTT	CASSLEMPRLGRNTEAFF
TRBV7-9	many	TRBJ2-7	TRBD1	TGTGCCAGCAGTCCGAGGGACAGGGTCGCCGAGCAGTACTTC	CASSPRDRVAEQYF
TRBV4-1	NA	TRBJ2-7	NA	TGCGCCAGCAGCCAATCCCGGGGCATCTACGAGCAGTACTTC	CASSQSRGIYEQYF
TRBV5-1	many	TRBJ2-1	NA	TGCGCCAGCAGAACTGCTGTCGCGGTCTCGGAGCAGTTCTTC	CASRTAVAVSEQFF
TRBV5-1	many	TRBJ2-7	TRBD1	TGCGCCAGCAGCCGACAGGGGGTTCCCTACGAGCAGTACTTC	CASSRQGVPYEQYF
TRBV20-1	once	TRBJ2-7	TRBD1	TGCAGTGCTAAGGACAGGGTGTACGAGCAGTACTTC	CSAKDRVYEQYF
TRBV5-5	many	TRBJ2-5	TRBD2	TGTGCCAGCAGCCAGAGGGACCGAGAACCGCGGGAGCAGTACTTC	CASSQRDREPREQYF
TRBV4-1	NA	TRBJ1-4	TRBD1	TGCGCCAGCAGCCTACTCCGGGACAGGACTGCAACTAATGAAAAACTGTATTTT	CASSLLRDRTATNEKLYF
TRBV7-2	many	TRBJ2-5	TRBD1	TGTGCCAGCAGCACCTGGGGACAGGAGTTGCGAGAGACCCAGTACTTC	CASSTWGQELRETQYF
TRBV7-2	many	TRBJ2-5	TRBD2	TGTGCCAGCAGCCGGACCGGGACTAGGGAAGAGACCCAGTACTTC	CASSRTGTREETQYF
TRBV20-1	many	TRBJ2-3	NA	TGCAGTGCTCGGGTCCTAGGGGCGGGGGCACAAGATACGCAGTATTTT	CSARVLGAGAQDTQYF
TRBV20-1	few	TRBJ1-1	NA	TGCAGTGCTAGGCCGGGGCCAGGGAGGATGGAAGCTTTCTTT	CSARPGPGRMEAFF
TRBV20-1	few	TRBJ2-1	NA	TGCAGTGCTAGTGGAGCGCGTGCCTACAATGAGCAGTTCTTC	CSASGARAYNEQFF
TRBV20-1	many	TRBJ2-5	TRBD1	TGCAGTGCTAGTAGGACAGGCGGGCAGCGACAGACCCAGTACTTC	CSASRTGGQRQTQYF
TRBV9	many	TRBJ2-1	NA	TGTGCCAGCAGCGTAGCGACGGAACTCCTAGGGAATGAGCAGTTCTTC	CASSVATELLGNEQFF
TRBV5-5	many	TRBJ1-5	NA	TGTGCCAGCAGCTTGATGCTATCAGCTCAGCCCCAGCATTTT	CASSLMLSAQPQHF
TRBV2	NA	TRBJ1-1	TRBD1	TGTGCCAGCAGAGAGGGGACAGGGATCACTGAAGCTTTCTTT	CASREGTGITEAFF
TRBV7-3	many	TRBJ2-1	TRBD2	TGTGCCAGCAGCCAGGGGACTAGCGGGGGGACCTCCGCGTCCTACAATGAGCAGTTCTTC	CASSQGTSGGTSASYNEQFF
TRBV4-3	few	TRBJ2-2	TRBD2	TGCGCCAGCAGCCAAGAGGTAGTAGCGGGGGCTGCGAACACCGGGGAGCTGTTTTTT	CASSQEVVAGAANTGELFF